These 26 T cell receptor beta chains originate from one sample sequenced in a study of beta chain features in type 1 diabetes. Whole-study findings and limits: Significant though moderate, a shortening of TCRB CDR3s appeared in all four CD4+ subsets of Type 1 diabetes patients.

The whole isolated RNA underwent reverse transcription, so sequencing captured expressed TCRB transcripts. Sequenced by immunoSEQ multiplex PCR; TCRdb stores in-frame clones only, minus some. This sample has around 150,000 clones, with about 63% found just once. Their antigen targets remain unknown. The sequencing sample was made of naive CD4+ T cells from blood. The receptor set was obtained from a man aged 25 to 40 with type 1 diabetes.

This chain links TRBV2 with TRBJ1-4; D is unresolved. V was shortened by 6 bases and J by 8 bases, with 10 bases between the two germline ends. Germline V lookup: CDR1 SNHLY, CDR2 FYNNEI. The CDR3 spans 12 residues. Written as DNA, the CDR3 is TGTGCCAGCAGGGGATTGGGGGAAAAACTGTTTTTT. Translating gives CASRGLGEKLFF.

Of note for this clone: The same CDR3 is also encoded by other DNA sequences in this sample. V usage is TRBV7-2 and J usage is TRBJ2-5; no definite D call. V was shortened by 3 bases and J by 2 bases, with 4 bases between the two germline ends. The germline gives CDR1 SGHTA, CDR2 FQGNSA. The CDR3 extends over 12 amino acids. The CDR3 protein is CASSLDQETQYF. The CDR3 DNA is TGTGCCAGCAGCTTGGATCAAGAGACCCAGTACTTC.

With respect to this clone: Other DNA sequences within the sample encode an identical CDR3. This rearrangement joins TRBV7-2 to TRBJ2-5; D is unresolved. This CDR3 has 11 residues. V was clipped by 5 bases and J by 4 bases, with 5 bases between them. Germline CDR1 and CDR2: SGHTA and FQGNSA. CDR3 protein: CASSPRETQYF. CDR3 nucleotides: TGTGCCAGCAGCCCAAGAGAGACCCAGTACTTC. The full variable domain, rest sourced from reference TRBV7-2 and TRBJ2-5, is GAGVSQSPSNKVTEKGKDVELRCDPISGHTALYWYRQSLGQGLEFLIYFQGNSAPDKSGLPSDRFSAERTGGSVSTLTIQRTQQEDSAVYLCASSPRETQYFGPGTRLLVL.

CDR3 residues: CASSPDRNYEQYF. CDR3 in DNA: TGTGCCAGCAGCCCGGACAGGAACTACGAGCAGTACTTC. This chain uses TRBV11-2 with TRBJ2-7, with 7 bases aligning to TRBD1. The CDR3 is made up of 13 amino acids. Germline V CDR1 and CDR2: SGHAT, FQNNGV. V shed 5 bases and J 3 bases; nucleotides not matched to a gene: 4. The variable domain in full, with the rest retrieved from reference TRBV11-2 and TRBJ2-7, is EAGVAQSPRYKIIEKRQSVAFWCNPISGHATLYWYQQILGQGPKLLIQFQNNGVVDDSQLPKDRFSAERLKGVDSTLKIQPAKLEDSAVYLCASSPDRNYEQYFGPGTRLTVT.

The CDR3 coding sequence is TGCGCCAGCAGCCAAGAGGGCGGCTGGTCCTACAATGAGCAGTTCTTC. It is translated as CASSQEGGWSYNEQFF. The V gene is TRBV4-3, the J gene TRBJ2-1; no clear D. Per germline, CDR1 LGHNA and CDR2 YSLEER. The length of the CDR3 is 16 residues. V was shortened by 0 bases and J by 1 base, with 10 bases between the two germline ends.

This clone was recorded a few times. This chain links TRBV7-2 with TRBJ2-3; 11 bases match TRBD1. J was trimmed by 6 bases and V by 5 bases; bases with no gene match: 4. CDR1 and CDR2 (germline): SGHTA, FQGNSA. CDR3 length: 14 amino acids. CDR3 residues: CASSVDRGPDTQYF. CDR3 sequence (DNA): TGTGCCAGCAGCGTGGACAGGGGGCCGGATACGCAGTATTTT. The full variable domain, in which reference TRBV7-2 and TRBJ2-3 provide the parts outside the CDR3, is GAGVSQSPSNKVTEKGKDVELRCDPISGHTALYWYRQSLGQGLEFLIYFQGNSAPDKSGLPSDRFSAERTGGSVSTLTIQRTQQEDSAVYLCASSVDRGPDTQYFGPGTRLTVL.

The rearrangement joins TRBV18 to TRBJ2-3; 11 bases match TRBD2. The CDR3 sequence is 16 residues long. Trimming cost V 6 bases and J 1 base; bases outside gene matches: 6. Per germline, CDR1 KGHSH and CDR2 LQKENI. The CDR3 sequence: CASSQVTSGGTDTQYF. Here the CDR3 DNA reads TGTGCCAGCTCGCAAGTGACTAGCGGGGGCACAGATACGCAGTATTTT.

The DNA for the CDR3 is TGTGCCAGCAGTACCCCCTTCAGCGGGAGGTACGAGCAGTACTTC. Protein: CASSTPFSGRYEQYF. The chain joins TRBV6-5 to TRBJ2-7; 9 bases map to TRBD2. V gave up 5 bases and J gave up 4 bases; unmatched junction bases: 9. CDR1 MNHEY and CDR2 SVGAGI come from the germline V gene. The CDR3 contains 15 residues.

This rearrangement joins TRBV29-1 to TRBJ1-6; TRBD1 matches 7 bases. Trimming removed 6 bases from V and 10 bases from J; junction bases left unmatched: 9. Germline CDR1 is SQVTM and CDR2 is ANQGSEA. The CDR3 runs to 13 residues. Written as DNA, the CDR3 is TGCAGCGTCGGACAGGAAGCAAGGTCACCCCTCCACTTT. It codes for CSVGQEARSPLHF.

CDR3 DNA sequence: TGTGCCAGCAGCGAAAAACAGGGGACGCAGTACTTC. Amino acid sequence: CASSEKQGTQYF. The chain links TRBV7-9 to TRBJ2-7; TRBD1 matches at 7 bases. This CDR3 has 12 residues. The trim removed 5 bases at V and 9 bases at J, leaving 7 bases unmatched. Germline V gene lookup returns CDR1 SEHNR and CDR2 FQNEAQ (reference sequence). The full variable domain, completed using reference TRBV7-9 and TRBJ2-7, is DTGVSQNPRHKITKRGQNVTFRCDPISEHNRLYWYRQTLGQGPEFLTYFQNEAQLEKSRLLSDRFSAERPKGSFSTLEIQRTEQGDSAMYLCASSEKQGTQYFGPGTRLTVT.

Comment on this clone: At the DNA level, this CDR3 is encoded by other sequences in the same sample as well. The V and J genes are TRBV7-2 and TRBJ2-5; D is possibly TRBD1 (6 bases). V was trimmed by 1 base and J by 1 base, leaving 7 bases between them. This CDR3 contains 14 residues. Per the germline V gene, CDR1 is SGHTA and CDR2 is FQGNSA. CDR3 nucleotide sequence: TGTGCCAGCAGCTTAGGGACAGTCCAAGAGACCCAGTACTTC. Translation gives CASSLGTVQETQYF.

The gene calls are TRBV4-3 and TRBJ1-5, with D unresolved. The V and J ends lost 0 bases and 9 bases respectively, with 12 bases between them. From germline, CDR1 is LGHNA and CDR2 YSLEER. The CDR3 runs 14 residues. CDR3 region: CASSQDKAGWPQHF. For the CDR3, the DNA is TGCGCCAGCAGCCAAGATAAAGCGGGATGGCCCCAGCATTTT.

V and J are TRBV5-6 and TRBJ1-6; D gene unclear. CDR1 is SGHDT, CDR2 YYEEEE, per germline. The CDR3 totals 15 residues. Trimming removed 0 bases from V and 6 bases from J, with 10 bases in between. The CDR3 sequence is CASSLVGIGNSPLHF. In DNA, the CDR3 is TGTGCCAGCAGCTTGGTTGGCATAGGTAATTCACCCCTCCACTTT.

The CDR3 nucleotides are TGTGCCAGCAGTGACCTTGGACAGTTGACTGAAGCTTTCTTT. Residues: CASSDLGQLTEAFF. The V call is TRBV25-1, the J call TRBJ1-1, with D perhaps TRBD1 (6 bases). Germline-derived CDR1 and CDR2 are MGHDK and SYGVNS. CDR3 length: 14 residues. V was cut by 3 bases and J by 5 bases, with 13 bases left in between.

The V gene is TRBV4-1, the J gene TRBJ2-3; unclear D gene. Trimming removed 4 bases from V and 0 bases from J, with 17 bases in between. From germline, CDR1 is MGHRA and CDR2 YSYEKL. The CDR3 is made up of 17 amino acids. CDR3 in DNA: TGCGCCAGCAGCCCCACTCGTCCCAGCCCTAGCACAGATACGCAGTATTTT. Translation gives CASSPTRPSPSTDTQYF.

The chain carries TRBV18 and TRBJ2-1; 11 bases line up with TRBD2. Germline loops: CDR1 KGHSH, CDR2 LQKENI. Losses at the gene ends were 1 base for V and 5 bases for J; bases not matched to a gene: 4. CDR3 size: 16 residues. This CDR3 is CASSPLATSGDNEQFF. The CDR3 DNA reads as TGTGCCAGCTCACCACTCGCGACTAGCGGGGACAATGAGCAGTTCTTC.

The gene calls are TRBV19 and TRBJ2-1; perhaps TRBD2 as D (6 bases). Germline V CDR1 and CDR2: LNHDA, SQIVND (reference sequence). The V gene lost 4 bases and the J gene lost 4 bases, with 11 bases spanning the gap. The CDR3 runs 14 residues. CDR3 nucleotides: TGTGCCAGTAGTACTGCGGGGTGGTACAATGAGCAGTTCTTC. It codes for CASSTAGWYNEQFF.

The chain links TRBV29-1 to TRBJ2-3, with D perhaps TRBD1 or TRBD2 (7 bases each). The ends were cut back, 3 bases at V and 5 bases at J, with 15 bases in the middle. In germline, CDR1 is SQVTM, CDR2 ANQGSEA. This CDR3 is 14 amino acids long. CDR3 in amino acids: CSVESQGGIDTQYF. In DNA form, the CDR3 reads TGCAGCGTTGAGAGCCAGGGGGGGATAGATACGCAGTATTTT.

The chain combines TRBV20-1 with TRBJ2-5, with D tentatively TRBD2 (5 bases). The CDR3 covers 11 residues. In germline, CDR1 is DFQATT, CDR2 SNEGSKA (reference sequence). The V gene lost 7 bases and the J gene lost 4 bases, with 10 bases spanning the gap. The CDR3 DNA reads as TGCAGTGAGGGTGGACTAGAGACCCAGTACTTC. It codes for CSEGGLETQYF.

This clone was found a few times. The chain employs TRBV30 and TRBJ1-2; unclear D gene. CDR1 and CDR2 from the germline V gene are GTSNPN and SVGIG (reference sequence). The CDR3 loop spans 11 amino acids. V was cut by 2 bases and J by 6 bases, with 7 bases left in between. CDR3 DNA: TGTGCCTGGAGTATGGGCGATGGCTACACCTTC. It encodes CAWSMGDGYTF.

CDR3 nucleotide sequence: TGTGCCAGCAGTCAACCAGGACAGGGAAAAGCCTACGAGCAGTACTTC. This codes for CASSQPGQGKAYEQYF. J is TRBJ2-7 and V is TRBV28, with 8 nucleotides matching TRBD1. CDR1 is MDHEN and CDR2 is SYDVKM in the germline V gene. The CDR3 spans 16 residues. The ends lost 5 bases at V and 2 bases at J; junction bases unmatched: 11.

The chain links TRBV7-2 to TRBJ2-2, with D unresolved. V shed 1 base and J shed 6 bases, with 9 bases lying between them. This CDR3 contains 14 residues. The germline V gene encodes CDR1 SGHTA and CDR2 FQGNSA. The CDR3 sequence: CASSLVSSAGELFF. CDR3 nucleotides: TGTGCCAGCAGCTTAGTAAGCTCCGCCGGGGAGCTGTTTTTT. The whole variable domain, remainder taken from reference TRBV7-2 and TRBJ2-2, is GAGVSQSPSNKVTEKGKDVELRCDPISGHTALYWYRQSLGQGLEFLIYFQGNSAPDKSGLPSDRFSAERTGGSVSTLTIQRTQQEDSAVYLCASSLVSSAGELFFGEGSRLTVL.

The V and J genes are TRBV10-2 and TRBJ2-5, with a tentative D call TRBD2 (7 bases). Trimming took off 6 bases at V and 4 bases at J, with 15 bases between the two ends. This CDR3 comprises 14 residues. CDR1 is WSHSY, CDR2 SAAADI, per germline. As DNA, the CDR3 is TGCGCCAGCAGAGGGGGGGTAGCGCCAGAGACCCAGTACTTC. It yields the protein CASRGGVAPETQYF.

This clone was counted only a few times. V is TRBV9 and J is TRBJ1-2; D unresolved. Germline V gene lookup returns CDR1 SGDLS and CDR2 YYNGEE. V dropped 0 bases and J dropped 7 bases, with 7 bases sitting between them. The CDR3 consists of 12 residues. The CDR3 coding sequence is TGTGCCAGCAGCGTAGCTAGCCGTGGCTACACCTTC. It specifies CASSVASRGYTF.

V and J are TRBV2 and TRBJ2-7, with D possibly being TRBD1 (5 bases). Trimming left V 4 bases short and J 3 bases short, with 10 bases between. This CDR3 contains 13 residues. Germline CDR1 is SNHLY and CDR2 is FYNNEI. The DNA of the CDR3 is TGTGCCAGCAGTGCCGGACAAGTCTACGAGCAGTACTTC. Protein sequence: CASSAGQVYEQYF.

The chain combines TRBV6-6 with TRBJ2-7; 7 bases map to TRBD1. CDR1 and CDR2 from the germline V gene are MNHNY and SVGAGI (reference sequence). This CDR3 contains 14 residues. V lost 6 bases to trimming and J lost 1 base; unmatched junction nucleotides: 6. The CDR3 DNA reads TGTGCCAGCAGGGGAAGGGACAGTTCCTACGAGCAGTACTTC. This encodes CASRGRDSSYEQYF.